One T cell receptor (beta chain) is described in this entry. This record comes from a study of human thymus T cells. Some clones are missing from TCRdb's copy, which holds only in-frame ones; the method was immunoSEQ multiplex PCR. The sample lists 54,000 or so clones, nearly 95% seen once, with around 6% in the top ten. Four of the eight donors gave about 0.45-1 mL blood during surgery. No fixed cell number was used; all available blood leukocytes supplied DNA. Trimming took 4 bases from V and 0 from J, leaving 13 bases between them. Germline V gene sequence: CDR1 SGHNT, CDR2 YYREEE (reference sequence). CDR3 length equals 15 residues.

The chain joins TRBV5-4 to TRBJ1-1; D is undetermined. The receptor comes from a boy younger than two with a congenital heart defect but otherwise immunologically healthy. The sequenced sample consisted of blood. The CDR3 region has the DNA TGTGCCAGCAGCGATGGCCTGGTCATGAACACTGAAGCTTTCTTT. Its translation: CASSDGLVMNTEAFF.